Described below is a single T cell receptor (beta chain) sequence and its context. The antigen is unknown. The data are from a study of T-cell memory formation after mild COVID-19. Each CDR3 protein is one row after TCRdb ran MiXCR on the 5' RACE reads. Of fewer than 250,000 distinct CDR3 sequences listed, roughly 30% are singletons. Overall study findings and caveats: Memory sampled before infection contained some responding clones, suggesting cross-reactive memory joined. A second wave expanding day 15 to 37 was CD4+-biased; contracting clones were balanced.

The CDR3 runs 12 residues. Deletions cut 4 bases from V and 3 bases from J, with 9 bases between. Germline CDR1 reads DFQATT; CDR2 reads SNEGSKA (reference sequence). The specimen was PBMCs or a T cell subset sorted from them (not recorded which). The chain employs TRBV20-1 and TRBJ2-5; D is possibly TRBD2 (5 bases). This receptor was taken from an adult woman who had mild COVID-19 (a few samples of this study predate the infection). Cell type and time point are not known. The chain's CDR3 is CSAISGKETQYF. The CDR3 region has the DNA TGCAGTGCTATATCCGGGAAAGAGACCCAGTACTTC.